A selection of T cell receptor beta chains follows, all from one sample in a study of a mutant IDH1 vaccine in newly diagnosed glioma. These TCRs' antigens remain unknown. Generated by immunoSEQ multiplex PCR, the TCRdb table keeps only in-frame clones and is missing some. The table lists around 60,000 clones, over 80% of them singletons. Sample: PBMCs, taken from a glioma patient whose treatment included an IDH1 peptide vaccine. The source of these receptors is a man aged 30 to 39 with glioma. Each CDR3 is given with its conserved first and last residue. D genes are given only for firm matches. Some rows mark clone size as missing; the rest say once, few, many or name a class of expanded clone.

DNA: TGTGCCAGCAGAACTCCGGGACAGGGGGTCTACGAGCAGTACTTC
CDR3: CASRTPGQGVYEQYF
D: TRBD1
J: TRBJ2-7
V: TRBV6-5
size: -

DNA: TGTGCCAGCAGCTTGATTTTCGGGGGCTTGAAGGCTTTCTTT
CDR3: CASSLIFGGLKAFF
D: -
J: TRBJ1-1
V: TRBV5-6
size: few

DNA: TGTGCCAGCAGGAGCACTAGGGGAGAGGGGCTCTTAAACTATGGCTACACCTTC
CDR3: CASRSTRGEGLLNYGYTF
D: -
J: TRBJ1-2
V: TRBV9
size: -

DNA: TGCGCCAGCAGCTTAACTAGCGGGGGGCCCCATGAGCAGTTCTTC
CDR3: CASSLTSGGPHEQFF
D: TRBD2
J: TRBJ2-1
V: TRBV5-1
size: -

DNA: TGCGCCAGCGCACGCAGGGAGGGCTACGAGCAGTACTTC
CDR3: CASARREGYEQYF
D: TRBD2
J: TRBJ2-7
V: TRBV5-1
size: -

DNA: TGTGCCAGCAGTTTCCGGCAGCATGAGCAGTTCTTC
CDR3: CASSFRQHEQFF
D: -
J: TRBJ2-1
V: TRBV7-9
size: -

DNA: TGTGCCAGCATCGGAAGACTAGCGGGGTTAACGCAAGAGACCCAGTACTTC
CDR3: CASIGRLAGLTQETQYF
D: TRBD2
J: TRBJ2-5
V: TRBV2
size: -

DNA: TGCGCCAGCAGCTTAGCAAGTAATAATTCACCCCTCCACTTT
CDR3: CASSLASNNSPLHF
D: -
J: TRBJ1-6
V: TRBV4-1
size: -

DNA: TGTGCCAGCAGTTTGGGGCAGGGGTCCGACGAGCAGTACTTC
CDR3: CASSLGQGSDEQYF
D: -
J: TRBJ2-7
V: TRBV27
size: -

DNA: TGTGCCAGCAGTGATGAGGGGACTAATGAAAAACTGTTTTTT
CDR3: CASSDEGTNEKLFF
D: -
J: TRBJ1-4
V: TRBV2
size: -

DNA: TGTGCCAGCAGCCTGCCCGACAGGGGAAACACTGAAGCTTTCTTT
CDR3: CASSLPDRGNTEAFF
D: TRBD1
J: TRBJ1-1
V: TRBV7-9
size: -

DNA: TGTGCCAGCTCAGACCGGGGGACAGGGTCCAATGAGCAGTTCTTC
CDR3: CASSDRGTGSNEQFF
D: TRBD1
J: TRBJ2-1
V: TRBV18
size: -

DNA: TGTGCCAGCAGCACATGGGGGTACAGAGGGGAAAAACTGTTTTTT
CDR3: CASSTWGYRGEKLFF
D: -
J: TRBJ1-4
V: TRBV11-2
size: -

DNA: TGCGCCAGCTATGACGGGGGCCAACCGAACACTGAAGCTTTCTTT
CDR3: CASYDGGQPNTEAFF
D: -
J: TRBJ1-1
V: TRBV5-1
size: -

DNA: TGCAGCGTTGATGGCTCCTTGCACACTGAAGCTTTCTTT
CDR3: CSVDGSLHTEAFF
D: -
J: TRBJ1-1
V: TRBV29-1
size: -

DNA: TGTGCCAGCATAGACCTTGAAGCTTTCTTT
CDR3: CASIDLEAFF
D: -
J: TRBJ1-1
V: TRBV5-5
size: -

DNA: TGTGCCAGTAGTATTAGTGGGATGTCTGGAAACACCATATATTTT
CDR3: CASSISGMSGNTIYF
D: -
J: TRBJ1-3
V: TRBV19
size: few

DNA: TGTGCCAGCAGGCCCTCAGGGGGAGGAAACACCATATATTTT
CDR3: CASRPSGGGNTIYF
D: TRBD1
J: TRBJ1-3
V: TRBV9
size: -

DNA: TGTGCCAGCGGCTCCCGGGTTGAGGGGGCGGTGGGGGAGCTGTTTTTT
CDR3: CASGSRVEGAVGELFF
D: TRBD1
J: TRBJ2-2
V: TRBV11-2
size: -

DNA: TGTGCCAGCAGCTTAAGGGGCGCAGGGGGGAACACTGAAGCTTTCTTT
CDR3: CASSLRGAGGNTEAFF
D: TRBD1
J: TRBJ1-1
V: TRBV11-2
size: -

DNA: TGTGCCAGCAGTCCACAAAGTACCTACAATGAGCAGTTCTTC
CDR3: CASSPQSTYNEQFF
D: -
J: TRBJ2-1
V: TRBV7-9
size: -

DNA: TGTGCCAGCAGCGCTGGGACAGGGCCCCAGCCCCAGCATTTT
CDR3: CASSAGTGPQPQHF
D: TRBD1
J: TRBJ1-5
V: TRBV9
size: -

DNA: TGTGCCAGCAGCCAAGCAGGGTCTGGGGCCAACGTCCTGACTTTC
CDR3: CASSQAGSGANVLTF
D: -
J: TRBJ2-6
V: TRBV4-2
size: -

DNA: TGTGCCAGTAGTCTTTCTAGCGGCAGCACAGATACGCAGTATTTT
CDR3: CASSLSSGSTDTQYF
D: TRBD2
J: TRBJ2-3
V: TRBV19
size: -

DNA: TGCGCCAGCAGTCATCCCCGGACCGCGCTGAACACTGAAGCTTTCTTT
CDR3: CASSHPRTALNTEAFF
D: -
J: TRBJ1-1
V: TRBV23-1
size: -

DNA: TGCGCCAGCAGCTTGGCCCGCCAGGTCTGGGGGGGTGACCTCACTGAAGCTTTCTTT
CDR3: CASSLARQVWGGDLTEAFF
D: -
J: TRBJ1-1
V: TRBV5-1
size: -

DNA: TGTGCCAGCAGCTTAGGTCAGGGGCAAGAGACCCAGTACTTC
CDR3: CASSLGQGQETQYF
D: -
J: TRBJ2-5
V: TRBV11-2
size: -

DNA: TGTGCCAGCAGCCAAGATAGCCGTCTACCCTACGAGCAGTACTTC
CDR3: CASSQDSRLPYEQYF
D: -
J: TRBJ2-7
V: TRBV14
size: -

DNA: TGTGCCAGTAGGGCTCGGACTAGCGGGGCCCCCTCGGATACGCAGTATTTT
CDR3: CASRARTSGAPSDTQYF
D: TRBD2
J: TRBJ2-3
V: TRBV19
size: -

DNA: TGTGCCAGCAGTTTGTCAGGGACAGGAAACACCATATATTTT
CDR3: CASSLSGTGNTIYF
D: -
J: TRBJ1-3
V: TRBV6-1
size: -

DNA: TGTGCCAGCAGTTACTCCAGCGGGTCCTACAATGAGCAGTTCTTC
CDR3: CASSYSSGSYNEQFF
D: -
J: TRBJ2-1
V: TRBV6-5
size: -

DNA: TGTGCCAGCAGCTTAGCGGGAGGGACGGTCTCTGGAAACACCATATATTTT
CDR3: CASSLAGGTVSGNTIYF
D: -
J: TRBJ1-3
V: TRBV7-6
size: -

DNA: TGTGCCAGCAGTCGCCGGCCTGGGGGCACAGATACGCAGTATTTT
CDR3: CASSRRPGGTDTQYF
D: -
J: TRBJ2-3
V: TRBV14
size: once

DNA: TGTGCCAGCAGCCATATGAACACTGAAGCTTTCTTT
CDR3: CASSHMNTEAFF
D: -
J: TRBJ1-1
V: TRBV6-4
size: -

DNA: TGTGCCAGTACGGGTGTAGCCAAAAACATTCAGTACTTC
CDR3: CASTGVAKNIQYF
D: -
J: TRBJ2-4
V: TRBV19
size: -